These 9 T cell receptor beta chains were sequenced from one sample in a study of type 1 regulatory T cells. These TCRs are of unknown antigen specificity. Using its own MiXCR run on the reads, TCRdb lists one record per CDR3 protein. The sample lists about 62,000 distinct CDR3 sequences, 60% to 65% occurring once. Input material: cultured non-Tr1 T cells, either the whole culture or a sorted T cell fraction (not recorded which). The receptor source for this set is a human donor in good health.

This clonotype appeared once. The V gene is TRBV4-1, the J gene TRBJ1-3; D gene uncertain. Germline-derived CDR1 and CDR2 are MGHRA and YSYEKL. Trimming left V 4 bases short and J 1 base short, with 8 bases between. The CDR3 contains 14 residues. The chain's CDR3 is CASSLGRSGNTIYF. The CDR3 bases are TGCGCCAGCAGCCTCGGGAGATCTGGAAACACCATATATTTT.

Written as DNA, the CDR3 is TGTGCCAGCAGCCAAGATGAGGGGGTACTAGGAGCCGGGGAGCTGTTTTTT. Residues: CASSQDEGVLGAGELFF. The J gene is TRBJ2-2, the V gene TRBV14; the D gene is possibly TRBD1 (6 bases). In germline, CDR1 is SGHDN, CDR2 FVKESK. The CDR3 spans 17 residues. Trimming took 0 bases from V and 6 from J, leaving 17 bases between them.

The rearrangement joins TRBV4-3 to TRBJ1-2; D is ambiguous. This CDR3 contains 15 residues. Germline CDR1 is LGHNA and CDR2 is YSLEER. Trimming pared 3 bases from V and 7 bases from J, leaving 18 bases between. CDR3 residues: CASSHLATSGFGYTF. CDR3 in DNA: TGCGCCAGCAGCCACCTAGCGACATCGGGTTTTGGCTACACCTTC.

V is TRBV29-1 and J is TRBJ2-7, with 8 bases that match TRBD1. In germline, CDR1 is SQVTM, CDR2 ANQGSEA. Losses at the gene ends were 4 bases for V and 8 bases for J; bases not matched to a gene: 13. The CDR3 consists of 14 residues. The chain's CDR3 is CSVGKGQVEGKQYF. As DNA, the CDR3 is TGCAGCGTTGGGAAGGGACAGGTGGAAGGCAAGCAGTACTTC.

V usage is TRBV7-2 and J usage is TRBJ2-1, with D possibly matching TRBD2 (6 bases). Germline V gene lookup returns CDR1 SGHTA and CDR2 FQGNSA. The CDR3 sequence is 13 residues long. V was trimmed by 5 bases and J by 13 bases, leaving 18 bases between them. The CDR3 DNA is TGTGCCAGCAGCATGTTTAGCGGCAGCACCCAGTTCTTC. Residues: CASSMFSGSTQFF.

This chain connects TRBV30 to TRBJ1-2; 8 nucleotides agree with TRBD1. This CDR3 has 14 amino acids. With 4 bases clipped from V and 6 bases from J, the junction kept 10 bases outside the gene matches. Germline-derived CDR1 and CDR2 are GTSNPN and SVGIG (reference sequence). The CDR3 bases are TGTGCCTGGACCGGGACAGGCCAAGCCCATGGCTACACCTTC. It yields the protein CAWTGTGQAHGYTF.

The genes are TRBV15 and TRBJ2-7; D gene uncertain. The V and J ends lost 0 bases and 6 bases respectively, with 12 bases between them. There are 14 residues in the CDR3. CDR1 LNHNV and CDR2 YYDKDF come from the germline V gene (reference sequence). The CDR3 is CATSRDRVTGEQYF. DNA of the CDR3: TGTGCCACCAGCAGAGATCGGGTAACTGGCGAGCAGTACTTC.

V gene TRBV20-1 combines with J gene TRBJ2-3; 7 nucleotides match TRBD2. CDR1 is DFQATT, CDR2 SNEGSKA, per germline (reference sequence). V shed 8 bases and J 6 bases; nucleotides not matched to a gene: 11. The CDR3 has 13 amino acids. DNA of the CDR3: TGCAGTTCTGCCCCAACTAGCGTCGATACGCAGTATTTT. Residues: CSSAPTSVDTQYF.

The chain joins TRBV5-1 to TRBJ2-2; 8 bases align to TRBD1. This CDR3 is 15 amino acids long. Trimming cost V 5 bases and J 5 bases; bases outside gene matches: 8. Germline V gives CDR1 SGHRS, CDR2 YFSETQ. The CDR3: CASRYDRGGTGELFF. DNA of the CDR3: TGCGCCAGCAGATACGACAGGGGCGGGACCGGGGAGCTGTTTTTT.